This record looks at one T cell receptor beta chain sequence and its context. As yet, its antigen is unknown. This sample was included in a study of shared clonotypes between healthy human individuals. Study-wide context: CD8 memory received one plate per donor, CD8 naive two, CD4 memory three and CD4 naive three. Points from the study as a whole: Among the subsets, naive ones generally showed larger estimated richness than memory ones. A handful of donors had about 5.1% of their naive CD4 clonotypes in common.

Sorted subsets were amplified in replicate PCRs using 200 ng DNA, tens of thousands of T cell genomes. Data came from immunoSEQ multiplex PCR; TCRdb stores just in-frame clones and leaves some out. The table includes hundreds of thousands of clones, approximately 96% detected once. Terminally differentiated effector memory CD45RA+ cells were excluded by CCR7 positive selection of CD45RO-negative cells. The material sequenced was naive CD8+ T cells sorted from blood. The receptor was isolated from a woman aged 25 to 39 in good health.

CDR3 in amino acids: CASSQTETASYEQYF. Here the CDR3 DNA reads TGTGCCAGCAGCCAAACAGAAACTGCCTCCTACGAGCAGTACTTC. The chain recombines TRBV5-5 with TRBJ2-7; D is undetermined. The germline V gene encodes CDR1 SGHKS and CDR2 YYEKEE (reference sequence). The CDR3 spans 15 residues. Trimming shortened V by 4 bases and J by 0 bases, and 14 bases separated the two germline ends.